Below, one T cell receptor beta chain is given with its context. The antigen it recognizes is unknown. Nothing much larger sits one base from this clone, and base qualities are not available. Each collaborating institution followed its own protocols to collect whole blood in K2EDTA tubes. Collaborator samples were shipped for TCRbeta analysis as frozen whole blood, isolated PBMCs, or DNA extracted from either sample type. This entry belongs to a study of blood T cell repertoires in COVID-19 (dated by TCRdb to 2020 to 2022). Context from the whole study: Collaborator samples came from the United States, Italy and Spain and covered acute and convalescent phases of COVID-19. The material from the prospective study consisted of cDNA or gDNA derived from T cells, B-cell-depleted T cells, or PBMCs. The dataset comprised deeply sampled blood TCRbeta repertoires from subjects exposed to, actively infected with, or recovered from COVID-19. A freely available public database, intended as a resource for researchers studying the immune response to SARS-CoV-2, is where the repertoires were released. The samples were drawn from the first 160 participants of the ongoing ImmuneRACE study and from under 1,500 subjects provided by 6 global collaborators. A de-identified subject ID, COVID-19 status, age in years and sex were almost always included in the sample metadata. Where available, HLA class I and class II types were taken from metadata supplied by the sample provider and were not determined by assay-based typing.

On the study overall, not on this receptor specifically: How much clinical and demographic metadata was included differed by source and by participant, and the metadata was provided uncurated.

The CDR3 spans 15 residues, from the cysteine through the phenylalanine. The read is trimmed to its CDR3 DNA, 45 bases read in frame from base 1. Clipping removes 0 bases from V and 7 bases from J, with 6 as the unmatched junction base count. Per the germline V gene, SGHRS is the CDR1 and YFSETQ is the CDR2. TCRbeta CDR3 regions were amplified from genomic DNA by means of the immunoSEQ Assay, a bias-controlled multiplex PCR. The original methods were these. The number of nucleated cells in each sample was estimated from the amplification of reference gene primers within the assay. To quantify the absolute abundance of each unique TCRbeta CDR3 rearrangement, sequence reads were collapsed and filtered. For each sample, productive Simpson clonality was calculated by taking the square root of Simpson's diversity index across productive rearrangements. TCRdb carries this immuneACCESS record with in-frame sequences only. Its versions omit some clonotypes, under half of them owing to an unresolved V gene in the studies checked, with the rest unexplained. The V and J calls and clone size are taken from that table; D and trimming were inferred from the DNA. The sample data list about 200,000 clones, and around 80% of these were observed just once. Around 5.1% of the sample goes to the ten largest clones.

The V and J segments used are TRBV5-1 and TRBJ2-1, and 8 junctional nucleotides match TRBD1. The receptor's source is a woman aged 70 to 79 with acute or convalescent COVID-19. Material for sequencing was peripheral blood. The nucleotide sequence is TGCGCCAGCAGCTTGGTCCAGGGGGCGTGGAATGAGCAGTTCTTC. Its protein reads: CASSLVQGAWNEQFF.